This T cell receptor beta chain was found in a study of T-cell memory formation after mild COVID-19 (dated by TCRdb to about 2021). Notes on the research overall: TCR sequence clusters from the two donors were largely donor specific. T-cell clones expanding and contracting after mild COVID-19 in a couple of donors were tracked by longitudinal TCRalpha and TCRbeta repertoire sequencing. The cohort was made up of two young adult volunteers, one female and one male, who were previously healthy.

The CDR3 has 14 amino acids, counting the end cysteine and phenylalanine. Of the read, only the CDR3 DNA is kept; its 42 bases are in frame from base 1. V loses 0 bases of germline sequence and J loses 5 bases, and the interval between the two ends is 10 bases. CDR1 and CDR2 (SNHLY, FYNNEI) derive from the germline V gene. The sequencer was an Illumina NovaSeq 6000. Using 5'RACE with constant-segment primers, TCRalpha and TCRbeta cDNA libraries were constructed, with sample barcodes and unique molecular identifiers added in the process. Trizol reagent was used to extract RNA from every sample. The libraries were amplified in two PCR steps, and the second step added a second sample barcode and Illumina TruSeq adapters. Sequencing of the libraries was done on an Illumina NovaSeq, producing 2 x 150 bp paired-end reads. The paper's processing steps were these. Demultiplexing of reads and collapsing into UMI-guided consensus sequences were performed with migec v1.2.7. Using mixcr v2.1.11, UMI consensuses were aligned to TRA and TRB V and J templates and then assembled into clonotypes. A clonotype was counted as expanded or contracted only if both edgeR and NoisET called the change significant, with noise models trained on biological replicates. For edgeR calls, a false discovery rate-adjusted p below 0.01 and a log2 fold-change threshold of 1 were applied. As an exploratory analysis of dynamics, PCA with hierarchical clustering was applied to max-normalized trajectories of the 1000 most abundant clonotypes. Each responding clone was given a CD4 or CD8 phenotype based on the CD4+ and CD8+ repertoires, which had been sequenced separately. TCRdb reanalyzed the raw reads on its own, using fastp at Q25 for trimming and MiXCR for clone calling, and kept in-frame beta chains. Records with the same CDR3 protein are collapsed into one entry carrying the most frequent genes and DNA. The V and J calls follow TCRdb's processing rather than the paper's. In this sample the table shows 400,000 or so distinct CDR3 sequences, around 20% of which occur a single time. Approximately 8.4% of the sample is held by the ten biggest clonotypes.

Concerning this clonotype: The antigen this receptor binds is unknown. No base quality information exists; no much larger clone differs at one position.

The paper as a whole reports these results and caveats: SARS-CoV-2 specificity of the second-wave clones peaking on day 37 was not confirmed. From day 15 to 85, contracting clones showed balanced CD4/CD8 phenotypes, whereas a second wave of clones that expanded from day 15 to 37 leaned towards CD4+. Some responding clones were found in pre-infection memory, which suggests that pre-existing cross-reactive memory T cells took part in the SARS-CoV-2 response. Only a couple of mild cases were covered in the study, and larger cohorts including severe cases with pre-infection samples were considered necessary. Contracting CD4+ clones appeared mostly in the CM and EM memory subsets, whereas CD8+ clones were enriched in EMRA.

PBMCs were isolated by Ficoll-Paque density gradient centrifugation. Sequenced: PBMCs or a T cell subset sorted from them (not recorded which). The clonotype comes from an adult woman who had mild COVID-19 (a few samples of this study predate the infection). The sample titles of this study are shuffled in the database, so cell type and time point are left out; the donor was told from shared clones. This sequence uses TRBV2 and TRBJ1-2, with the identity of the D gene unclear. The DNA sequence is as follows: TGTGCCAGCAGTGAAGCGCCTGATGTATATGGCTACACCTTC. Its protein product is CASSEAPDVYGYTF.